Presented here are 29 T cell receptor beta chains from one specimen sequenced in a study of blood T cells in healthy people across ages. Primed by a sample-barcoded 5' primer and a J-beta primer mix, a second PCR proceeded for about 6 to 12 cycles. TCRdb called the 5' RACE reads again in MiXCR, with one record for every CDR3 protein. The sample shows about 930,000 distinct CDR3 sequences, almost 30% of them seen only once. The data were also submitted as part of a second study, on T cells of mothers and their children.

Source material: blood. These receptors were obtained from a middle-aged woman in good health.

This clonotype has only a few counts. The genes are TRBV4-1 and TRBJ1-2, with D perhaps matching TRBD1 (5 bases). The germline V gene encodes CDR1 MGHRA and CDR2 YSYEKL. Deletions cut 3 bases from V and 4 bases from J, with 12 bases between. This CDR3 has 14 amino acids. CDR3 amino acids: CASSQKTEIYGYTF. CDR3 nucleotide sequence: TGCGCCAGCAGCCAGAAGACAGAAATCTATGGCTACACCTTC.

Worth noting for this clonotype: One junction end does not reproduce the germline sequence, and a read error may be involved. The CDR3 sequence is CASSPRASTDTEYF. The CDR3 nucleotides read TGTGCCAGCAGTCCCCGGGCCAGCACAGATACGGAGTATTTT. The chain recombines TRBV12-3 or TRBV12-4 with TRBJ2-3, with D hard to call. This CDR3 is 14 amino acids long.

V gene TRBV27 combines with J gene TRBJ2-3, with TRBD1 as a possible D gene (6 bases). CDR1 and CDR2 (germline): MNHEY, SMNVEV (reference sequence). Trimming shortened V by 2 bases and J by 4 bases, and 13 bases separated the two germline ends. The CDR3 covers 15 residues. The CDR3 DNA follows: TGTGCCAGCAGTTTAGGTGGACAGACGTCAGATACGCAGTATTTT. It is translated as CASSLGGQTSDTQYF.

The chain is built from TRBV11-2 and TRBJ2-5; TRBD1 might be the D (6 bases). Per germline, CDR1 SGHAT and CDR2 FQNNGV. The V gene lost 0 bases and the J gene lost 4 bases, with 9 bases spanning the gap. The length of the CDR3 is 14 residues. The chain's CDR3 is CASSLEQGSETQYF. In DNA, the CDR3 is TGTGCCAGCAGCTTAGAACAGGGTTCAGAGACCCAGTACTTC.

V and J are TRBV19 and TRBJ1-5; D not certain. The CDR3 spans 14 residues. Trimming stripped 7 bases from V and 0 bases from J, with 10 bases between. The germline V gene has CDR1 LNHDA and CDR2 SQIVND (reference sequence). CDR3 DNA sequence: TGTGCCAGTAACTACGGTTATAGCAATCAGCCCCAGCATTTT. Its translation: CASNYGYSNQPQHF.

This clonotype came up a few times. The chain recombines TRBV20-1 with TRBJ1-5, with TRBD1 as a possible D gene (6 bases). Trimming took off 3 bases at V and 2 bases at J, with 14 bases between the two ends. The germline gives CDR1 DFQATT, CDR2 SNEGSKA (reference sequence). CDR3 size: 15 residues. CDR3 sequence reads: CSASAYRERNQPQHF. As DNA, the CDR3 is TGCAGTGCTAGCGCTTACAGGGAGCGCAATCAGCCCCAGCATTTT.

The V gene is TRBV20-1, the J gene TRBJ2-7, with D possibly TRBD2 on 5 matching bases. V was cut by 5 bases and J by 0 bases, with 8 bases left in between. Germline CDR1 is DFQATT and CDR2 is SNEGSKA (reference sequence). This CDR3 comprises 12 residues. This CDR3 is CSAARDSYEQYF. For the CDR3, the DNA is TGCAGTGCTGCTCGGGACTCCTACGAGCAGTACTTC.

This clonotype was seen at least ten times. The rearrangement uses TRBV12-3 or TRBV12-4 and TRBJ2-1, with D hard to call. CDR3 size: 13 residues. V shed 3 bases and J shed 9 bases, with 12 bases lying between them. The CDR3 protein is CASSFVESAEQFF. The CDR3, as DNA: TGTGCCAGCAGTTTTGTCGAATCCGCTGAGCAGTTCTTC.

In this sample, this clonotype turned up a few times. A much larger clone differs from this one at a single base, so this may be a read error. The DNA for the CDR3 is TGTGCCAGCAGCTTAGGACCGGGACAGTCTTACAATGAGCAGTACTTC. Amino acid sequence: CASSLGPGQSYNEQYF. V usage is TRBV6-5 and J usage is TRBJ2-1; 7 bases align to TRBD1. The end of the DNA is better explained by TRBJ2-7, so the J call may be wrong. This CDR3 contains 16 residues. Germline V gene data show CDR1 as MNHEY and CDR2 as SVGAGI.

This clonotype has a count of ten or more. The CDR3 DNA reads TGCGCCAGCAGCTTGGCAGGGGTTAACGATGAGCAGTTCTTC. Translated: CASSLAGVNDEQFF. The chain joins TRBV5-1 to TRBJ2-1; D possibly corresponds to TRBD1 (6 bases). Per germline, CDR1 SGHRS and CDR2 YFSETQ. CDR3 length: 14 amino acids. Trimming cost V 0 bases and J 8 bases, with 12 bases left between them. Using reference TRBV5-1 and TRBJ2-1 for the parts outside the CDR3, the full variable domain is KAGVTQTPRYLIKTRGQQVTLSCSPISGHRSVSWYQQTPGQGLQFLFEYFSETQRNKGNFPGRFSGRQFSNSRSEMNVSTLELGDSALYLCASSLAGVNDEQFFGPGTRLTVL.

This clonotype came up a few times. This chain links TRBV20-1 with TRBJ1-2; D not certain. Deletions cut 2 bases from V and 0 bases from J, with 16 bases between. The CDR3 is 16 amino acids. The germline V gene encodes CDR1 DFQATT and CDR2 SNEGSKA (reference sequence). CDR3 coding DNA: TGCAGTGCTAGAACACCAAGCCCAATAGCTAACTATGGCTACACCTTC. Translating gives CSARTPSPIANYGYTF.

V usage is TRBV25-1 and J usage is TRBJ2-4; 12 bases are shared with TRBD2. The DNA matches TRBJ2-7 better at its end, which makes the J call doubtful. This CDR3 is 15 amino acids long. Per the germline V gene, CDR1 is MGHDK and CDR2 is SYGVNS. CDR3 sequence (DNA): TGTGCCAGCAGCCCCCCCGGACTAGCGGGGAACGAGCAGTACTTC. It specifies CASSPPGLAGNEQYF.

The chain combines TRBV20-1 with TRBJ1-1, with D possibly being TRBD1 (6 bases). V shed 3 bases and J shed 2 bases, with 19 bases lying between them. The germline V gene has CDR1 DFQATT and CDR2 SNEGSKA (reference sequence). The CDR3 runs to 16 residues. The CDR3 DNA reads as TGCAGTGCTAGTGCCCCCGGGGGCCAGCCAAACACTGAAGCTTTCTTT. Its translation is CSASAPGGQPNTEAFF.

The chain joins TRBV5-1 to TRBJ2-5, with 7 nucleotides matching TRBD2. The V and J ends lost 5 bases and 1 base, in that order; junction bases with no gene match: 2. The CDR3 extends over 13 amino acids. Germline V gives CDR1 SGHRS, CDR2 YFSETQ. Here the CDR3 reads CASRTGGQETQYF. CDR3 in DNA: TGCGCCAGCAGAACGGGGGGCCAAGAGACCCAGTACTTC.

The table lists this clonotype with a few counts. The chain uses TRBV6-5 and TRBJ2-3; 13 bases map to TRBD2. The germline gives CDR1 MNHEY, CDR2 SVGAGI. The trim removed 7 bases at V and 4 bases at J, leaving 5 bases unmatched. CDR3 length equals 15 residues. This chain's CDR3 is CASTKTSGGPDTQYF. The CDR3 DNA reads TGTGCCAGCACCAAGACTAGCGGGGGGCCAGATACGCAGTATTTT.

Comment on this clonotype: A far larger clone is one nucleotide away, so this likely arose from a read error. The CDR3 does not close with the conserved phenylalanine or tryptophan, likely indicating a read error. The V and J genes are TRBV29-1 and TRBJ1-5, with D possibly TRBD1 on 5 matching bases. The length of the CDR3 is 12 residues. Deletions cut 7 bases from V and 1 base from J, with 8 bases between. Per germline, CDR1 SQVTM and CDR2 ANQGSEA. CDR3 residues: CSARDSNQPQHL. The DNA of the CDR3 is TGCAGCGCCCGGGACAGCAATCAGCCCCAGCATTTG.

In regard to this clonotype: This sequence may be a read error, since a much larger clone differs from it by one base. This chain uses TRBV7-2 with TRBJ1-1; D ambiguous. V lost 3 bases, J lost 4 bases, and 3 bases lay in between. CDR1 and CDR2 from the germline V gene are SGHTA and FQGNSA. The CDR3 is 11 amino acids. The CDR3 loop is CASSFATEAFF. The CDR3 region has the DNA TGTGCCAGCAGCTTCGCCACTGAAGCTTTCTTT. Using reference TRBV7-2 and TRBJ1-1 for the parts outside the CDR3, the full variable domain is GAGVSQSPSNKVTEKGKDVELRCDPISGHTALYWYRQSLGQGLEFLIYFQGNSAPDKSGLPSDRFSAERTGGSVSTLTIQRTQQEDSAVYLCASSFATEAFFGQGTRLTVV.

In its sample, this clonotype was seen many times. This chain links TRBV5-1 with TRBJ2-1; D call uncertain. V lost 0 bases, J lost 7 bases, and 11 bases lay in between. The CDR3 contains 14 residues. From germline, CDR1 is SGHRS and CDR2 YFSETQ. The CDR3 sequence is CASSLGPDPNEQFF. CDR3 coding DNA: TGCGCCAGCAGCTTGGGTCCCGACCCGAATGAGCAGTTCTTC.

The rearrangement joins TRBV5-5 to TRBJ1-3; D unresolved. Trimming shortened V by 0 bases and J by 0 bases, and 7 bases separated the two germline ends. CDR1 is SGHKS, CDR2 YYEKEE, per germline (reference sequence). CDR3 length equals 15 residues. CDR3 residues: CASSLGWFSGNTIYF. The CDR3, as DNA: TGTGCCAGCAGCTTGGGTTGGTTCTCTGGAAACACCATATATTTT.

The rearrangement joins TRBV6-1 to TRBJ2-3, with TRBD2 as a possible D gene (6 bases). The CDR3 extends over 14 amino acids. Germline values: CDR1 MNHNS, CDR2 SASEGT. V dropped 3 bases and J dropped 2 bases, with 9 bases sitting between them. CDR3 sequence: CASSEGTATDTQYF. Here the CDR3 DNA reads TGTGCCAGCAGTGAGGGGACTGCCACAGATACGCAGTATTTT.

This clonotype was observed a few times. The gene calls are TRBV5-1 and TRBJ2-3; D gene ambiguous. V lost 7 bases and J lost 2, with 23 bases in between. Germline V gene data show CDR1 as SGHRS and CDR2 as YFSETQ. The CDR3 covers 17 residues. CDR3 DNA sequence: TGCGCCAGCCGAAAAGGGTTAGTCTCCAGGTCCACAGATACGCAGTATTTT. It specifies CASRKGLVSRSTDTQYF.

This clonotype was seen ten or more times. The chain carries TRBV20-1 and TRBJ2-3, with D possibly matching TRBD1 (5 bases). V was pared by 0 bases and J by 4 bases, with 20 bases between. There are 17 residues in the CDR3. Germline CDR1 DFQATT, CDR2 SNEGSKA (reference sequence). The CDR3 loop is CSARDAVTEGFSDTQYF. DNA of the CDR3: TGCAGTGCTAGAGATGCAGTGACAGAAGGGTTTTCAGATACGCAGTATTTT.

Note on this clonotype: One end of the junction varies from germline; a read error may be responsible. The gene calls are TRBV5-1 and TRBJ2-2; D gene uncertain. The CDR3 is 18 residues long. Germline lookup yields CDR1 SGHRS and CDR2 YFSETQ. The CDR3 bases are TGCGCCAACAGCTTGGTCGGAAGGAGTACCGGAAACACCGGGGAGCTGTTTTTT. This sequence encodes CANSLVGRSTGNTGELFF.

Concerning this clonotype: A clone one base away is much larger, so this may be a read error. V gene TRBV27 combines with J gene TRBJ2-6; possibly TRBD1 for D (5 bases). In germline, CDR1 is MNHEY, CDR2 SMNVEV (reference sequence). The CDR3 is 15 amino acids. DNA of the CDR3: TGTGCCAGCAGTTTCCTGTACTCTGGGGCCAACGTCCGGACTTTC. This encodes CASSFLYSGANVRTF.

The chain uses TRBV7-9 and TRBJ1-2, with D unclear. The CDR3 runs to 14 residues. Germline V lookup: CDR1 SEHNR, CDR2 FQNEAQ (reference sequence). Deletions cut 5 bases from V and 1 base from J, with 11 bases between. CDR3 in amino acids: CASSEVTVNYGYTF. The CDR3 nucleotides are TGTGCCAGCAGCGAGGTGACGGTTAACTATGGCTACACCTTC.

The sample holds a few counts of this clonotype. One junction end disagrees with the germline gene, perhaps due to a read error. The chain is built from TRBV12-3 or TRBV12-4 and TRBJ2-2; 12 nucleotides align to TRBD1. The CDR3 runs 15 residues. CDR3 amino acids: CASSLGQGATGERFF. CDR3 bases: TGTGCCAGCAGTTTGGGACAGGGGGCAACCGGGGAGCGGTTTTTT.

This clonotype has a count of ten or more. V and J are TRBV29-1 and TRBJ2-5; TRBD1 might be the D (5 bases). Germline assignment: CDR1 SQVTM and CDR2 ANQGSEA. The germline V and J ends were trimmed by 4 bases and 0 bases, with 12 bases remaining between them. CDR3 length: 14 residues. CDR3 coding DNA: TGCAGCGTTGGGGGCGACATGGACCAAGAGACCCAGTACTTC. As protein: CSVGGDMDQETQYF.

This clonotype has a handful of counts. The J gene is TRBJ1-1, the V gene TRBV4-3; a possible D gene is TRBD1 (5 bases). With 0 bases removed from V and 1 base from J, the gap between germline ends came to 9 bases. From germline, CDR1 is LGHNA and CDR2 YSLEER. CDR3 length: 15 amino acids. The CDR3 is CASSQDRVRNTEAFF. The CDR3 region has the DNA TGCGCCAGCAGCCAAGACAGGGTTCGGAACACTGAAGCTTTCTTT.

This clonotype turned up a few times. The rearrangement joins TRBV7-3 to TRBJ2-1, with TRBD1 as a possible D gene (5 bases). CDR1 and CDR2 (germline): SGHTA, FQGTGA. The V gene lost 1 base and the J gene lost 10 bases, with 14 bases spanning the gap. This CDR3 is 14 amino acids long. The chain's CDR3 is CASSLMVGGAEQFF. DNA for the CDR3: TGTGCCAGCAGCTTAATGGTAGGTGGGGCCGAGCAGTTCTTC.